This T cell receptor (beta chain) was observed in a study of shared clonotypes between healthy human individuals. Naive-designated CD8 cells lacked CD45RO, were positively enriched for CCR7, and omitted terminally differentiated effector memory CD45RA+ cells. The DNA input per sorted-subset replicate PCR was 200 to 250 ng, corresponding to some 27,000 T cell genomes. TCRdb keeps only in-frame clones here, not all; method: immunoSEQ multiplex PCR. This sample has about 580,000 clones, with roughly 98% found just once. The CDR3 has 11 residues. V gave up 8 bases and J gave up 4 bases, with 9 bases separating them. Germline lookup yields CDR1 SEHNR and CDR2 FQNEAQ (reference sequence).

The origin of this receptor is a man aged 25-45 years in good health. The rearrangement joins TRBV7-9 to TRBJ2-7; D remains unclear. Sequences were obtained from naive CD8+ T cells sorted from blood. CDR3 sequence reads: CASAVGYEQYF. Written as DNA, the CDR3 is TGTGCCAGCGCAGTTGGGTACGAGCAGTACTTC.